A selection of T cell receptor beta chains follows, all from one sample in a study of regulatory T cells in long-lasting Graves disease. TCRdb reprocessed the multiplex PCR reads with MiXCR, giving one entry per CDR3 protein. The sample lists under 450,000 distinct CDR3 sequences, 10% to 15% occurring once. These data also featured in a second study, about T cells in Graves' hyperthyroidism and ophthalmopathy.

The sequenced sample was peripheral blood mononuclear cells (PBMCs), obtained at new diagnosis, from a patient treated with antithyroid drugs. These receptors were obtained from a woman aged 18-29 years with Graves disease. The CDR3 runs from the conserved cysteine through the conserved F or W. Each record gives: V gene, CDR3 length, J gene, D gene, clone size, CDR3 protein, CDR3 DNA. The D gene is left open where the match is weak. Expanded clones are given a class, and other clones once, few, many or no size at all.

v_call: TRBV11-2; cdr3_length: 13; j_call: TRBJ1-1; d_call: .; clone_size: many; cdr3_aa: CASSLGVRSEAFF; cdr3_nt: TGTGCCAGCAGCTTAGGGGTACGCTCTGAAGCTTTCTTT
v_call: TRBV7-9; cdr3_length: 16; j_call: TRBJ1-1; d_call: .; clone_size: many; cdr3_aa: CASSLRGWGMNTEAFF; cdr3_nt: TGTGCCAGCAGCTTAAGGGGATGGGGGATGAACACTGAAGCTTTCTTT
v_call: TRBV27; cdr3_length: 13; j_call: TRBJ1-1; d_call: .; clone_size: many; cdr3_aa: CASSFSRGTEAFF; cdr3_nt: TGTGCCAGCAGCTTCAGCAGGGGCACTGAAGCTTTCTTT
v_call: TRBV11-3; cdr3_length: 17; j_call: TRBJ2-1; d_call: .; clone_size: many; cdr3_aa: CASSPQSGTPNGNEQFF; cdr3_nt: TGTGCCAGCAGCCCCCAGTCCGGGACCCCTAACGGGAATGAGCAGTTCTTC
v_call: TRBV28; cdr3_length: 13; j_call: TRBJ1-5; d_call: .; clone_size: many; cdr3_aa: CASSFSDNQPQHF; cdr3_nt: TGTGCCAGCAGTTTCTCTGACAATCAGCCCCAGCATTTT
v_call: TRBV28; cdr3_length: 15; j_call: TRBJ2-4; d_call: .; clone_size: many; cdr3_aa: CASTDPRGTKNIQYF; cdr3_nt: TGTGCCAGCACTGACCCCAGGGGAACCAAAAACATTCAGTACTTC
v_call: TRBV7-2; cdr3_length: 14; j_call: TRBJ2-3; d_call: TRBD1; clone_size: many; cdr3_aa: CASSLEGAVDTQYF; cdr3_nt: TGTGCCAGCAGCTTAGAGGGGGCAGTAGATACGCAGTATTTT
v_call: TRBV5-1; cdr3_length: 14; j_call: TRBJ2-1; d_call: .; clone_size: many; cdr3_aa: CASSPDGVGNEQFF; cdr3_nt: TGCGCCAGCAGCCCGGACGGGGTAGGCAATGAGCAGTTCTTC
v_call: TRBV6-5; cdr3_length: 13; j_call: TRBJ1-2; d_call: .; clone_size: many; cdr3_aa: CASSYVSEYGYTF; cdr3_nt: TGTGCCAGCAGTTACGTTTCAGAGTATGGCTACACCTTC
v_call: TRBV18; cdr3_length: 14; j_call: TRBJ1-1; d_call: .; clone_size: many; cdr3_aa: CASSGGRMNTEAFF; cdr3_nt: TGTGCCAGCTCAGGGGGACGAATGAACACTGAAGCTTTCTTT
v_call: TRBV4-3; cdr3_length: 13; j_call: TRBJ2-7; d_call: .; clone_size: many; cdr3_aa: CASSQIQGYEQYF; cdr3_nt: TGCGCCAGCAGCCAGATACAGGGCTACGAGCAGTACTTC
v_call: TRBV24-1; cdr3_length: 15; j_call: TRBJ2-5; d_call: TRBD2; clone_size: many; cdr3_aa: CATSDSSSGPEAQYF; cdr3_nt: TGTGCCACCAGTGATTCGTCTAGCGGGCCCGAGGCCCAGTACTTC
v_call: TRBV6-1; cdr3_length: 15; j_call: TRBJ1-3; d_call: .; clone_size: many; cdr3_aa: CATCRTVASGNTIYF; cdr3_nt: TGTGCCACCTGCCGGACAGTAGCCTCTGGAAACACCATATATTTT
v_call: TRBV11-2; cdr3_length: 18; j_call: TRBJ2-3; d_call: TRBD2; clone_size: many; cdr3_aa: CASSLALAGLTSTDTQYF; cdr3_nt: TGTGCCAGCAGCTTAGCGCTAGCGGGGCTCACTAGCACAGATACGCAGTATTTT
v_call: TRBV5-1; cdr3_length: 16; j_call: TRBJ2-1; d_call: TRBD2; clone_size: .; cdr3_aa: CASSLGLAGDYNEQFF; cdr3_nt: TGCGCCAGCAGCTTGGGACTAGCGGGGGACTACAATGAGCAGTTCTTC
v_call: TRBV29-1; cdr3_length: 11; j_call: TRBJ2-7; d_call: .; clone_size: .; cdr3_aa: CSVEWGYEQYF; cdr3_nt: TGCAGCGTTGAATGGGGCTACGAGCAGTACTTC
v_call: TRBV2; cdr3_length: 13; j_call: TRBJ2-2; d_call: .; clone_size: many; cdr3_aa: CASSTDSTGELFF; cdr3_nt: TGTGCCAGCAGTACAGACAGTACCGGGGAGCTGTTTTTT
v_call: TRBV7-9; cdr3_length: 16; j_call: TRBJ2-3; d_call: .; clone_size: .; cdr3_aa: CASTPALQEATDTQYF; cdr3_nt: TGTGCCAGCACCCCGGCCCTCCAGGAGGCGACAGATACGCAGTACTTT
v_call: TRBV29-1; cdr3_length: 14; j_call: TRBJ1-1; d_call: .; clone_size: .; cdr3_aa: CSGDGTGMNTEAFF; cdr3_nt: TGCAGCGGTGACGGAACGGGGATGAACACTGAAGCTTTCTTT
v_call: TRBV12-3/TRBV12-4; cdr3_length: 16; j_call: TRBJ1-3; d_call: .; clone_size: many; cdr3_aa: CASSFDRRVPGNTIYF; cdr3_nt: TGTGCCAGCAGTTTCGACAGAAGGGTCCCTGGAAACACCATATATTTT
v_call: TRBV27; cdr3_length: 13; j_call: TRBJ1-2; d_call: .; clone_size: .; cdr3_aa: CASSLYVSGGYTF; cdr3_nt: TGTGCCAGCAGTTTATACGTTTCGGGCGGCTACACCTTC
v_call: TRBV19; cdr3_length: 15; j_call: TRBJ2-3; d_call: TRBD2; clone_size: many; cdr3_aa: CASTVAGGATDTQYF; cdr3_nt: TGTGCCAGTACCGTAGCGGGGGGCGCCACAGATACGCAGTATTTT
v_call: TRBV2; cdr3_length: 12; j_call: TRBJ1-2; d_call: .; clone_size: .; cdr3_aa: CASVRADYGYTF; cdr3_nt: TGTGCCAGTGTCCGGGCAGACTATGGCTACACCTTC
v_call: TRBV28; cdr3_length: 15; j_call: TRBJ2-5; d_call: .; clone_size: few; cdr3_aa: CASSSPGHRRETQYF; cdr3_nt: TGTGCCAGCAGTTCCCCGGGACACCGGCGGGAGACCCAGTACTTC
v_call: TRBV6-5; cdr3_length: 17; j_call: TRBJ1-2; d_call: .; clone_size: many; cdr3_aa: CASSYNPLAKGDYGYTF; cdr3_nt: TGTGCCAGCAGTTACAATCCCCTCGCCAAGGGAGACTATGGCTACACCTTC
v_call: TRBV7-8; cdr3_length: 13; j_call: TRBJ2-7; d_call: .; clone_size: .; cdr3_aa: CASSSPVTYEQYF; cdr3_nt: TGTGCCAGCAGCTCCCCGGTAACCTACGAGCAGTACTTC
v_call: TRBV12-3/TRBV12-4; cdr3_length: 14; j_call: TRBJ1-2; d_call: .; clone_size: many; cdr3_aa: CASREGHVEEGYTF; cdr3_nt: TGTGCCAGCAGAGAGGGACACGTCGAGGAAGGCTACACCTTC
v_call: TRBV7-2; cdr3_length: 15; j_call: TRBJ2-3; d_call: .; clone_size: .; cdr3_aa: CASSPSAGATDTQYF; cdr3_nt: TGTGCCAGCAGCCCATCAGCAGGGGCCACAGATACGCAGTATTTT
v_call: TRBV12-3/TRBV12-4; cdr3_length: 17; j_call: TRBJ2-1; d_call: .; clone_size: many; cdr3_aa: CASSLPLDEGKNDEQFF; cdr3_nt: TGTGCCAGCAGTTTACCCCTGGACGAGGGGAAGAACGATGAGCAGTTCTTC
v_call: TRBV19; cdr3_length: 14; j_call: TRBJ1-5; d_call: TRBD1; clone_size: many; cdr3_aa: CASTRQGSNQPQHF; cdr3_nt: TGTGCCAGCACCAGACAGGGGAGCAATCAGCCCCAGCATTTT
v_call: TRBV2; cdr3_length: 10; j_call: TRBJ2-1; d_call: .; clone_size: .; cdr3_aa: CAKVGNEQFF; cdr3_nt: TGTGCCAAAGTAGGCAATGAGCAGTTCTTC
v_call: TRBV6-1; cdr3_length: 19; j_call: TRBJ2-3; d_call: .; clone_size: many; cdr3_aa: CASSSLGGSRISWTDTQYF; cdr3_nt: TGTGCCAGCAGCTCTCTAGGGGGGAGTCGGATTAGTTGGACAGATACGCAGTATTTT
v_call: TRBV9; cdr3_length: 16; j_call: TRBJ1-5; d_call: .; clone_size: .; cdr3_aa: CASSVPLQGSFQPQHF; cdr3_nt: TGTGCCAGCAGCGTCCCCCTCCAGGGGTCGTTTCAGCCCCAGCATTTT
v_call: TRBV9; cdr3_length: 14; j_call: TRBJ2-3; d_call: .; clone_size: many; cdr3_aa: CASSVGQLTDTQYF; cdr3_nt: TGTGCCAGCAGCGTAGGCCAACTCACAGATACGCAGTATTTT
v_call: TRBV11-2; cdr3_length: 14; j_call: TRBJ2-1; d_call: .; clone_size: .; cdr3_aa: CASSFREPYNEQFF; cdr3_nt: TGTGCCAGCAGCTTTAGGGAGCCTTACAATGAGCAGTTCTTC
v_call: TRBV29-1; cdr3_length: 11; j_call: TRBJ1-1; d_call: .; clone_size: few; cdr3_aa: CSVELGAEAFF; cdr3_nt: TGCAGCGTTGAATTGGGGGCTGAAGCTTTCTTT
v_call: TRBV6-2/TRBV6-3; cdr3_length: 16; j_call: TRBJ1-1; d_call: TRBD1; clone_size: .; cdr3_aa: CATNGWSGGGGTEAFF; cdr3_nt: TGTGCCACGAATGGGTGGTCAGGGGGGGGGGGCACTGAAGCTTTCTTT
v_call: TRBV13; cdr3_length: 14; j_call: TRBJ1-2; d_call: .; clone_size: .; cdr3_aa: CASSLGGANYGYTF; cdr3_nt: TGTGCCAGCAGCTTGGGAGGGGCTAACTATGGCTACACCTTC
v_call: TRBV2; cdr3_length: 16; j_call: TRBJ2-5; d_call: .; clone_size: many; cdr3_aa: CASNRPQGRVQETQYF; cdr3_nt: TGTGCCAGCAATCGACCCCAGGGGCGGGTCCAAGAGACCCAGTACTTC
v_call: TRBV28; cdr3_length: 14; j_call: TRBJ2-7; d_call: TRBD1; clone_size: many; cdr3_aa: CASSLDRGRDEQYF; cdr3_nt: TGTGCCAGCAGTTTGGACAGGGGGCGGGACGAGCAGTACTTC
v_call: TRBV6-5; cdr3_length: 13; j_call: TRBJ1-6; d_call: .; clone_size: many; cdr3_aa: CASSYSRETPLHF; cdr3_nt: TGTGCCAGCAGTTACTCGAGAGAGACACCCCTCCACTTT
v_call: TRBV12-3/TRBV12-4; cdr3_length: 13; j_call: TRBJ2-1; d_call: TRBD2; clone_size: .; cdr3_aa: CASSRTSGNEQFF; cdr3_nt: TGTGCCAGCAGCCGGACTAGCGGGAATGAGCAGTTCTTC
v_call: TRBV19; cdr3_length: 16; j_call: TRBJ1-5; d_call: .; clone_size: .; cdr3_aa: CASIRGHDDSNQPQHF; cdr3_nt: TGTGCCAGTATCCGGGGGCACGACGATAGCAATCAGCCCCAGCATTTT
v_call: TRBV7-9; cdr3_length: 12; j_call: TRBJ2-7; d_call: .; clone_size: many; cdr3_aa: CASRGLHFEQYF; cdr3_nt: TGTGCCAGCAGGGGTTTGCACTTCGAGCAGTACTTC
v_call: TRBV4-2; cdr3_length: 15; j_call: TRBJ1-1; d_call: .; clone_size: many; cdr3_aa: CASSQDGQRGTEAFF; cdr3_nt: TGTGCCAGCAGCCAAGATGGACAGCGAGGGACTGAAGCTTTCTTT
v_call: TRBV13; cdr3_length: 16; j_call: TRBJ2-1; d_call: .; clone_size: many; cdr3_aa: CASSSLEGGPWDEQFF; cdr3_nt: TGTGCCAGCAGCTCCCTTGAGGGGGGGCCCTGGGATGAGCAGTTCTTC
v_call: TRBV19; cdr3_length: 15; j_call: TRBJ2-7; d_call: .; clone_size: .; cdr3_aa: CARNSGRRDTYEQYF; cdr3_nt: TGTGCCAGAAATTCCGGGAGAAGAGATACCTACGAGCAGTACTTC
v_call: TRBV6-1; cdr3_length: 16; j_call: TRBJ2-1; d_call: .; clone_size: few; cdr3_aa: CAGSEGWGRGYNEQFF; cdr3_nt: TGTGCCGGCAGCGAAGGTTGGGGAAGGGGATACAATGAGCAGTTCTTC
v_call: TRBV30; cdr3_length: 16; j_call: TRBJ1-1; d_call: .; clone_size: .; cdr3_aa: CAWSVGDTGAPTEAFF; cdr3_nt: TGTGCCTGGAGTGTAGGGGACACTGGGGCTCCGACTGAAGCTTTCTTT